These T cell receptor beta chains were read from a single sample in a study of patients and donors after allogeneic stem cell transplantation. TCRdb processed the RT-PCR reads anew with MiXCR; each CDR3 protein has one entry. There are about 90,000 distinct CDR3 sequences in the sample; around 48% occur only once, and under 70% lies in the top ten. The sample taken for sequencing was blood, either unsorted or a sorted T cell fraction (not recorded which). These receptor sequences come from a human donor who was either an allogeneic HSCT recipient or a stem cell or donor lymphocyte infusion donor (not recorded which). It is not recorded whose cells these are; they may come from a transplant donor. Both conserved end residues are part of each CDR3. The D gene is left open where the match is weak. Clone size is stated in some rows and not others, as once, few, many or a class when expanded.

abundance | j_gene | d_gene | v_gene | CDR3aa | CDR3nt
- | TRBJ2-1 | TRBD2 | TRBV11-3 | CATGLAANEQFF | TGTGCCACCGGACTAGCGGCCAATGAGCAGTTCTTC
- | TRBJ2-5 | TRBD2 | TRBV19 | CASSNLAANQETQYF | TGTGCCAGTAGTAACCTAGCGGCCAACCAAGAGACCCAGTACTTC
- | TRBJ1-2 | - | TRBV29-1 | CSVEDRTTNYGYTF | TGCAGCGTTGAAGACAGGACCACTAACTATGGCTACACCTTC
- | TRBJ1-4 | - | TRBV12-3/TRBV12-4 | CASRPRGEKLFF | TGTGCCAGCAGACCTCGGGGAGAAAAACTGTTTTTT
- | TRBJ1-2 | - | TRBV28 | CATITGDYGYTF | TGTGCCACCATAACGGGAGACTATGGCTACACCTTC
few | TRBJ1-5 | TRBD1 | TRBV12-3/TRBV12-4 | CASSDREGFNQPQHF | TGTGCCAGCAGCGACAGGGAGGGGTTCAATCAGCCCCAGCATTTT
few | TRBJ1-6 | - | TRBV20-1 | CSARGRPGENNSPLHF | TGCAGTGCTAGGGGCAGGCCGGGAGAGAATAATTCACCCCTCCACTTT
- | TRBJ1-5 | - | TRBV6-2/TRBV6-3 | CASSTWGNQPQHF | TGTGCCAGCAGTACGTGGGGCAATCAGCCCCAGCATTTT
- | TRBJ1-2 | TRBD1 | TRBV7-9 | CASSLDRGNGYTF | TGTGCCAGCAGCCTGGACAGGGGGAACGGCTACACCTTC
- | TRBJ2-1 | - | TRBV27 | CASSLNRLNEQFF | TGTGCCAGCAGTTTAAACCGGCTCAATGAGCAGTTCTTC
- | TRBJ1-2 | - | TRBV4-1 | CASSQAVTGYGYTF | TGCGCCAGCAGCCAAGCTGTGACAGGCTATGGCTACACCTTC
few | TRBJ1-1 | TRBD1 | TRBV10-1 | CASSETGVPEAFF | TGCGCCAGCAGTGAGACAGGGGTCCCTGAAGCTTTCTTT
- | TRBJ2-2 | - | TRBV27 | CAIRLDTGELFF | TGTGCCATAAGGCTGGACACCGGGGAGCTGTTTTTT
few | TRBJ1-4 | TRBD1 | TRBV29-1 | CSVVRTGGEKLFF | TGCAGCGTTGTGCGGACAGGGGGAGAAAAACTGTTTTTT
- | TRBJ1-6 | - | TRBV7-8 | CASSLYPGDDNSPLHF | TGTGCCAGCAGCTTATACCCCGGAGACGATAATTCACCCCTCCACTTT
once | TRBJ2-7 | - | TRBV5-6 | CASSFQQGPAYF | TGTGCCAGCAGCTTCCAACAGGGACCAGCGTACTTC
- | TRBJ1-5 | - | TRBV12-3/TRBV12-4 | CASSYLQGNNQPQHF | TGTGCCAGCAGTTACCTTCAGGGAAACAATCAGCCCCAGCATTTT
few | TRBJ2-3 | - | TRBV7-8 | CASSLVVTQYF | TGTGCCAGCAGCTTAGTCGTTACGCAGTATTTT
- | TRBJ1-2 | - | TRBV9 | CASSVDSGVNGYTF | TGTGCCAGCAGCGTAGATTCAGGTGTCAATGGCTACACCTTC
- | TRBJ1-1 | - | TRBV28 | CASSALSQSGVNTEAFF | TGTGCCAGCAGTGCCCTTTCCCAATCAGGAGTGAACACTGAAGCTTTCTTT
- | TRBJ2-1 | - | TRBV12-3/TRBV12-4 | CASNSLLGDEQFF | TGTGCCAGCAATTCCCTCCTGGGGGATGAGCAGTTCTTC
few | TRBJ1-1 | - | TRBV5-1 | CASSLGGEANTEAFF | TGCGCCAGCAGCTTGGGCGGGGAGGCGAACACTGAAGCTTTCTTT
few | TRBJ1-5 | TRBD1 | TRBV12-3/TRBV12-4 | CASRSAQGAAQPQHF | TGTGCCAGCAGATCGGCACAGGGGGCGGCTCAGCCCCAGCATTTT
- | TRBJ1-6 | TRBD1 | TRBV20-1 | CSAQFATGNSPLHF | TGCAGTGCTCAATTCGCGACAGGGAATTCACCCCTCCACTTT
- | TRBJ2-3 | - | TRBV2 | CASNMQGPTDTQYF | TGTGCCAGCAATATGCAGGGGCCCACAGATACGCAGTATTTT
- | TRBJ2-7 | TRBD2 | TRBV20-1 | CSASRTSGTLIYEQYF | TGCAGTGCTTCCAGGACTAGCGGGACACTGATCTACGAGCAGTACTTC
- | TRBJ2-4 | TRBD2 | TRBV7-2 | CASSPLAGGTKNIQYF | TGTGCCAGCAGCCCTTTAGCGGGAGGGACCAAAAACATTCAGTACTTC
- | TRBJ1-3 | - | TRBV12-3/TRBV12-4 | CASRTWGGTSGNTIYF | TGTGCCAGCAGAACCTGGGGGGGGACCTCTGGAAACACCATATATTTT
few | TRBJ1-4 | - | TRBV12-3/TRBV12-4 | CASSWGGEKLFF | TGTGCCAGCAGTTGGGGCGGGGAAAAACTGTTTTTT
- | TRBJ2-7 | - | TRBV5-1 | CASSLVVPPPPAEQYF | TGCGCCAGCAGCTTGGTTGTGCCTCCTCCACCTGCCGAGCAGTACTTC
few | TRBJ1-1 | - | TRBV21-1 | CASSKVGAGWVVEAFF | TGTGCCAGCAGCAAAGTCGGGGCTGGGTGGGTCGTTGAAGCTTTCTTT
- | TRBJ1-2 | - | TRBV7-3 | CASSPGPLYGYTF | TGTGCCAGCAGCCCCGGGCCGCTCTATGGCTACACCTTC
- | TRBJ1-1 | - | TRBV5-6 | CASSRKMNTEAFF | TGTGCCAGCAGCCGTAAAATGAACACTGAAGCTTTCTTT
once | TRBJ1-1 | TRBD1 | TRBV5-1 | CASSPGQGLYTEAFF | TGCGCCAGCAGCCCGGGACAGGGGCTATACACTGAAGCTTTCTTT
- | TRBJ2-2 | - | TRBV11-3 | CASSLGQGRTGELFF | TGTGCCAGCAGCCTGGGGCAGGGCCGAACCGGTGAGCTGTTTTTT
- | TRBJ2-5 | - | TRBV24-1 | CATSDLEGQATQYF | TGTGCCACCAGTGATTTGGAGGGCCAAGCGACCCAGTACTTC
few | TRBJ1-1 | TRBD1 | TRBV9 | CASSVGEGQANTEAFF | TGTGCCAGCAGCGTAGGGGAGGGACAGGCAAACACTGAAGCTTTCTTT
- | TRBJ1-5 | - | TRBV10-3 | CAIRADGRSLSNQPQHF | TGTGCCATCAGGGCTGACGGCAGATCGCTTAGCAATCAGCCCCAGCATTTT
- | TRBJ1-5 | TRBD1 | TRBV12-3/TRBV12-4 | CASSFGIGQGPQPQHF | TGTGCCAGCAGTTTCGGGATTGGACAGGGACCTCAGCCCCAGCATTTT
- | TRBJ2-2 | TRBD1 | TRBV2 | CASSQNPGQINPGELFF | TGTGCCAGCAGCCAAAACCCGGGACAGATAAACCCCGGGGAGCTGTTTTTT